The rows below give T cell receptor beta chains drawn from one sample of a study of post-analysis software for immune sequencing data. TCRdb ran MiXCR on the PCR reads and lists one entry per CDR3 protein. The sample comprises roughly 800,000 distinct CDR3 sequences, around 46% of which are singletons, and roughly 4.5% rests with the top ten. The sample taken for sequencing was blood. Receptors originate from a girl aged 10 to 17 with multiple sclerosis. CDR3s include the opening cysteine and the closing phenylalanine or tryptophan. D genes are given only for firm matches. Clone size is shown for a subset of rows, as once, few, many or a class of expanded clone.

v_gene	d_gene	abundance	j_gene	CDR3aa	CDR3nt
TRBV20-1	-	few	TRBJ2-7	CSAADIRAYEQYF	TGCAGTGCTGCGGACATTAGAGCCTACGAGCAGTACTTC
TRBV9	-	-	TRBJ2-1	CASSAGLNEQFF	TGTGCCAGCAGCGCAGGACTCAATGAGCAGTTCTTC
TRBV10-3	TRBD2	-	TRBJ2-1	CAISAGRGGSGDEQFF	TGTGCCATCAGTGCGGGGCGGGGGGGATCAGGGGATGAGCAGTTCTTC
TRBV6-5	-	few	TRBJ1-2	CASSYGGRYGYTF	TGTGCCAGCAGTTACGGGGGCCGCTATGGCTACACCTTC
TRBV7-9	-	many	TRBJ1-2	CASSLKGGALGYTF	TGTGCCAGCAGCTTAAAGGGCGGTGCCTTGGGCTACACCTTC
TRBV7-9	-	-	TRBJ2-1	CASSLGEQLSYNEQFF	TGTGCCAGCAGCTTAGGAGAACAGTTATCCTACAATGAGCAGTTCTTC
TRBV7-3	TRBD2	-	TRBJ2-1	CASSYVAGIPPNEQFF	TGTGCCAGCAGCTACGTAGCGGGAATTCCCCCCAATGAGCAGTTCTTC
TRBV5-1	-	-	TRBJ1-2	CASSLGVGRNYGYTF	TGCGCCAGCAGCTTGGGAGTAGGGCGGAACTATGGCTACACCTTC
TRBV12-3/TRBV12-4	-	-	TRBJ1-2	CASSLAVGYGYTF	TGTGCCAGCAGTTTGGCCGTGGGCTATGGCTACACCTTC
TRBV3-1	-	many	TRBJ2-3	CASSQGGPTDTQYF	TGTGCCAGCAGCCAGGGGGGACCCACAGATACGCAGTATTTT
TRBV7-2	TRBD2	-	TRBJ2-3	CASSFLAGASTDTQYF	TGTGCCAGCAGCTTTCTAGCGGGAGCCAGCACAGATACGCAGTATTTT
TRBV29-1	-	-	TRBJ1-1	CSAPRQGSEAFF	TGCAGCGCCCCTCGGCAGGGGTCTGAAGCTTTCTTT
TRBV9	TRBD1	-	TRBJ2-7	CASSEGQGFLYEQYF	TGTGCCAGCAGCGAGGGACAGGGGTTCCTCTACGAGCAGTACTTC
TRBV5-1	TRBD2	-	TRBJ2-1	CASSAGTSGTLEQFF	TGCGCCAGCAGCGCCGGGACTAGCGGGACCCTGGAGCAGTTCTTC
TRBV7-8	-	few	TRBJ2-4	CASSLPQGTKNIQYF	TGTGCCAGCAGCTTACCCCAGGGGACCAAAAACATTCAGTACTTC
TRBV7-6	-	-	TRBJ2-1	CASSLNQRSGGEQFF	TGTGCCAGCAGCTTAAACCAGCGGTCAGGGGGGGAGCAGTTCTTC
TRBV20-1	-	-	TRBJ1-2	CSAKQGMEGYTF	TGCAGTGCTAAACAGGGAATGGAGGGCTACACCTTC
TRBV30	TRBD2	few	TRBJ2-3	CAWRTGTSGNRGTDTQYF	TGTGCCTGGAGAACCGGGACTAGCGGGAACCGGGGGACAGATACGCAGTATTTT
TRBV5-1	TRBD1	once	TRBJ2-5	CASSLAWGTGGETQYF	TGCGCCAGCAGCTTGGCCTGGGGGACAGGTGGCGAGACCCAGTACTTC
TRBV12-5	-	few	TRBJ2-1	CASEPDSYNEQFF	TGTGCTAGCGAACCCGACTCCTACAATGAGCAGTTCTTC
TRBV11-2	-	-	TRBJ2-1	CASGGGVGNEQFF	TGTGCCAGCGGTGGTGGGGTAGGTAATGAGCAGTTCTTC
TRBV29-1	-	-	TRBJ2-3	CSVEERDLYRVTSTDTQYF	TGCAGCGTTGAAGAAAGGGATCTCTACCGGGTGACTAGCACAGATACGCAGTATTTT
TRBV5-1	TRBD1	-	TRBJ2-7	CASSLPGTEPYF	TGCGCCAGCAGCTTGCCCGGGACAGAACCGTACTTC
TRBV29-1	TRBD1	few	TRBJ2-1	CSVLTPGQGAVNEQFF	TGCAGCGTTTTGACTCCGGGACAGGGGGCTGTGAATGAGCAGTTCTTC
TRBV6-2/TRBV6-3	TRBD1	-	TRBJ1-2	CASSRRTGDGYTF	TGTGCCAGCAGTCGACGGACAGGGGATGGCTACACCTTC
TRBV27	TRBD1	-	TRBJ2-7	CASSPGTGGREQYF	TGTGCCAGCAGTCCCGGGACAGGGGGACGCGAGCAGTACTTC
TRBV7-9	-	-	TRBJ1-4	CASSLGGTRFQKRFF	TGTGCCAGCAGCTTAGGCGGGACACGGTTCCAAAAACGGTTTTTT
TRBV20-1	-	few	TRBJ2-7	CSAREGTYEQYF	TGCAGTGCTAGAGAGGGGACTTACGAGCAGTACTTC
TRBV9	-	-	TRBJ2-7	CASSVLSGEQYF	TGTGCCAGCAGCGTATTATCTGGGGAGCAGTACTTC
TRBV29-1	TRBD1	few	TRBJ2-1	CSKQTGKHNEQFF	TGCAGTAAACAGACAGGGAAGCACAATGAGCAGTTCTTC
TRBV20-1	-	-	TRBJ2-5	CSARDEGIGETQYF	TGCAGTGCTAGAGATGAGGGAATCGGGGAGACCCAGTACTTC
TRBV15	TRBD2	few	TRBJ2-3	CATSRDLAKRESTDTQYF	TGTGCCACCAGCAGAGATCTGGCCAAGCGGGAGAGCACAGATACGCAGTATTTT
TRBV12-3/TRBV12-4	-	few	TRBJ2-7	CASSSRQGGKAGRYEQYF	TGTGCCAGCAGTTCCCGACAGGGCGGGAAAGCGGGAAGGTACGAGCAGTACTTC
TRBV20-1	-	-	TRBJ2-3	CSAESNSRGTDTQYF	TGCAGTGCCGAGAGCAACTCGCGGGGCACAGATACGCAGTATTTT
TRBV6-5	-	few	TRBJ2-7	CASSYIRASYEQYF	TGTGCCAGCAGTTACATCAGAGCCTCCTACGAGCAGTACTTC
TRBV27	TRBD2	few	TRBJ2-7	CASGMGLAGNEQYF	TGTGCCAGCGGAATGGGACTAGCGGGTAACGAGCAGTACTTC
TRBV20-1	TRBD2	-	TRBJ2-1	CSARPLAGPSYNEQFF	TGCAGTGCTAGACCCTTAGCGGGACCCTCCTACAATGAGCAGTTCTTC
TRBV12-3/TRBV12-4	-	few	TRBJ2-4	CASSKHVPEEQYF	TGTGCCAGCAGCAAGCACGTCCCTGAGGAGCAGTACTTC
TRBV29-1	TRBD1	-	TRBJ2-3	CSVVKGATGTDTQYF	TGCAGCGTTGTCAAGGGGGCCACCGGCACAGATACGCAGTATTTT
TRBV12-3/TRBV12-4	-	-	TRBJ2-7	CASSSPPYSSSYEQYF	TGTGCCAGCAGTTCCCCCCCCTATTCAAGCTCCTACGAGCAGTACTTC
TRBV20-1	TRBD2	few	TRBJ2-5	CSAESIAGEETQYF	TGCAGTGCAGAATCAATAGCGGGAGAAGAGACCCAGTACTTC
TRBV28	-	few	TRBJ2-3	CASSLSDWRDTQYF	TGTGCCAGCAGTTTATCGGATTGGAGAGATACGCAGTATTTT